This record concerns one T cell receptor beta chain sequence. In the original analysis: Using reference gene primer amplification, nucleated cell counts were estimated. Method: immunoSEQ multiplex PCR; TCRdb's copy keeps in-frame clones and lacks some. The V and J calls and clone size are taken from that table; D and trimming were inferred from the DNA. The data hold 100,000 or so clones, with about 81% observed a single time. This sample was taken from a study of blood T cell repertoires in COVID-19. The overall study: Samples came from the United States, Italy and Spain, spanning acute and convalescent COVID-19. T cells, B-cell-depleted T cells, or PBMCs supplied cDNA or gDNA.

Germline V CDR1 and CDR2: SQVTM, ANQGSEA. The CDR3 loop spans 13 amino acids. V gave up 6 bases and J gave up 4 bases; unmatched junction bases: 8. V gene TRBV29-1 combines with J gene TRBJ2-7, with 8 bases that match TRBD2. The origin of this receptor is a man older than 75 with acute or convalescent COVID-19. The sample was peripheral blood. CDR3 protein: CSVGGRSKYEQYF. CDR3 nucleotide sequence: TGCAGCGTCGGCGGGAGGTCGAAGTACGAGCAGTACTTC.